The 24 T cell receptor beta chains in this list originate from one sample, sequenced in a study of Ad26.COV2.S vaccination and SARS-CoV-2 variants. Treatment denoted: roughly 18 received Ad26.COV2.S at low or high dose, single or two shots; 5 received placebo; per-sample allocation not given. On day 63 after the first injection, vaccine and placebo recipients gave samples. TCRdb keeps only in-frame clones here, not all; method: immunoSEQ multiplex PCR. The table includes about 430,000 clones, 80% to 95% detected once. The input for sequencing was peripheral blood, taken in a trial of Ad26.COV2.S vaccine versus placebo. These receptors all stem from a person between 18 and 59 years old who received the Ad26.COV2.S COVID-19 vaccine or a placebo.

V usage is TRBV20-1 and J usage is TRBJ2-7; the D call may be TRBD1 or TRBD2 (5 bases each). V was shortened by 5 bases and J by 6 bases, with 11 bases between the two germline ends. Germline V gene data show CDR1 as DFQATT and CDR2 as SNEGSKA (reference sequence). This CDR3 comprises 11 residues. CDR3 nucleotide sequence: TGCAGTGCTGAAGAGGGGTCCGAGCAGTACTTC. Translation gives CSAEEGSEQYF.

J is TRBJ2-3 and V is TRBV10-3, with D uncertain. The CDR3 consists of 13 residues. With 4 bases removed from V and 2 bases from J, the gap between germline ends came to 7 bases. Germline loops: CDR1 ENHRY, CDR2 SYGVKD. The CDR3 reads CAISAPPTDTQYF. In nucleotides, the CDR3 is TGTGCCATCAGTGCTCCCCCCACAGATACGCAGTATTTT.

The gene calls are TRBV7-9 and TRBJ1-1; 10 bases align to TRBD1. This CDR3 contains 17 residues. CDR1 and CDR2 from the germline V gene are SEHNR and FQNEAQ (reference sequence). With 5 bases clipped from V and 0 bases from J, the junction kept 9 bases outside the gene matches. CDR3 in amino acids: CASSPPGQGSMNTEAFF. DNA for the CDR3: TGTGCCAGCAGCCCCCCGGGACAGGGGTCCATGAACACTGAAGCTTTCTTT.

The chain combines TRBV7-3 with TRBJ2-3, with 9 bases that match TRBD1. This CDR3 has 15 residues. Trimming at V came to 5 bases and at J to 2 bases, leaving 5 bases not matched to a gene. Germline V gene lookup returns CDR1 SGHTA and CDR2 FQGTGA. CDR3: CASSPGTGNTDTQYF. In DNA, the CDR3 is TGTGCCAGCAGCCCCGGGACAGGGAACACAGATACGCAGTATTTT.

In its sample, this clone was seen once. The rearrangement links TRBV11-2 to TRBJ1-5; maybe TRBD1 (5 bases). Trimming left V 5 bases short and J 6 bases short, with 11 bases between. Germline V gene sequence: CDR1 SGHAT, CDR2 FQNNGV. The CDR3 extends over 13 amino acids. For the CDR3, the DNA is TGTGCCAGCAGCGTCGACAGAGGTCAGCCCCAGCATTTT. It specifies CASSVDRGQPQHF. Full variable domain (remainder filled in from reference TRBV11-2 and TRBJ1-5): EAGVAQSPRYKIIEKRQSVAFWCNPISGHATLYWYQQILGQGPKLLIQFQNNGVVDDSQLPKDRFSAERLKGVDSTLKIQPAKLEDSAVYLCASSVDRGQPQHFGDGTRLSIL.

The gene calls are TRBV6-5 and TRBJ2-1; 7 bases align to TRBD2. V shed 6 bases, J shed 6 bases, and the junction held 8 bases outside the gene matches. Germline assignment: CDR1 MNHEY and CDR2 SVGAGI. The CDR3 is made up of 14 amino acids. As DNA, the CDR3 is TGTGCCAGCAGACATGGACTAGTTAGCAATGAGCAGTTCTTC. Amino acid sequence: CASRHGLVSNEQFF.

The chain joins TRBV18 to TRBJ2-2; D is possibly TRBD2 (6 bases). V lost 4 bases, J lost 4 bases, and 16 bases lay in between. The CDR3 is 16 amino acids. The germline CDR1 and CDR2 sequences are KGHSH and LQKENI. The CDR3 spells CASSHGTLWGTGELFF. Here the CDR3 DNA reads TGTGCCAGCTCACACGGGACTCTATGGGGCACCGGGGAGCTGTTTTTT. Supplemented by reference TRBV18 and TRBJ2-2, the full variable domain reads NAGVMQNPRHLVRRRGQEARLRCSPMKGHSHVYWYRQLPEEGLKFMVYLQKENIIDESGMPKERFSAEFPKEGPSILRIQQVVRGDSAAYFCASSHGTLWGTGELFFGEGSRLTVL.

Concerning this clone itself: Other DNA sequences in this specimen translate into the identical CDR3. This chain connects TRBV6-2 or TRBV6-3 to TRBJ2-7, with TRBD2 as a possible D gene (6 bases). Germline CDR1 reads MNHEY; CDR2 reads SVGEGT. This CDR3 comprises 13 residues. The V gene lost 3 bases and the J gene lost 2 bases, with 8 bases spanning the gap. The CDR3 DNA follows: TGTGCCAGCAGTTATGCGGGGACCTACGAGCAGTACTTC. This encodes CASSYAGTYEQYF.

The gene calls are TRBV5-5 and TRBJ1-2, with D perhaps TRBD1 (5 bases). The CDR3 is 14 amino acids. Trimming shortened V by 0 bases and J by 8 bases, and 14 bases separated the two germline ends. From germline, CDR1 is SGHKS and CDR2 YYEKEE (reference sequence). CDR3 amino acids: CASSLESGTGGYTF. The CDR3 nucleotides read TGTGCCAGCAGCTTGGAATCGGGGACTGGAGGCTACACCTTC.

V usage is TRBV2 and J usage is TRBJ1-5, with D perhaps matching TRBD1 (6 bases). The germline gives CDR1 SNHLY, CDR2 FYNNEI. Between the trimmed V and J ends, which lost 5 bases and 4 bases, there was a span of 12 bases. The CDR3 length is 14 residues. CDR3 protein: CASSTGWSNQPQHF. As DNA, the CDR3 is TGTGCCAGCAGTACAGGGTGGAGTAATCAGCCCCAGCATTTT.

V usage is TRBV29-1 and J usage is TRBJ2-2; D is ambiguous. Germline V gives CDR1 SQVTM, CDR2 ANQGSEA. V was shortened by 4 bases and J by 1 base, with 7 bases between the two germline ends. This CDR3 has 13 amino acids. CDR3 amino acids: CSVVSQNTGELFF. CDR3 in DNA: TGCAGCGTTGTATCACAGAACACCGGGGAGCTGTTTTTT.

The gene calls are TRBV28 and TRBJ1-2; 8 bases are a match to TRBD1. CDR1 and CDR2 (germline): MDHEN, SYDVKM. J gave up 2 bases and V 6 bases, and 5 bases lay outside the gene matches. The CDR3 extends over 14 amino acids. CDR3 bases: TGTGCCAGCAGATCACAGGGGGGAAACTATGGCTACACCTTC. Its translation: CASRSQGGNYGYTF.

The chain links TRBV11-3 to TRBJ2-6, with 9 positions matching TRBD1. V lost 5 bases and J lost 2; bases outside the gene matches: 4. CDR3 length equals 16 residues. Looked up from germline, CDR1 is SGHNT and CDR2 is YENEEA. As DNA, the CDR3 is TGTGCCAGCAGCCCCAGGACAGGGGCTGGGGCCAACGTCCTGACTTTC. It yields the protein CASSPRTGAGANVLTF.

The V call is TRBV2, the J call TRBJ2-1; D gene ambiguous. CDR3 size: 11 residues. V gave up 4 bases and J gave up 10 bases, with 8 bases separating them. Germline assignment: CDR1 SNHLY and CDR2 FYNNEI. For the CDR3, the DNA is TGTGCCAGCAGTGTATTATACGAGCAGTTCTTC. It codes for CASSVLYEQFF.

This chain connects TRBV7-9 to TRBJ2-5; 9 bases are a match to TRBD2. This CDR3 has 15 amino acids. The germline V gene has CDR1 SEHNR and CDR2 FQNEAQ (reference sequence). The V segment lost 3 bases and the J segment 4 bases; nucleotides outside the gene matches: 6. CDR3 sequence (DNA): TGTGCCAGCAGCTTCATAGCGGGAGCGGGAGAGACCCAGTACTTC. This sequence encodes CASSFIAGAGETQYF.

This clone was found once. The V call is TRBV5-1, the J call TRBJ2-1, with 9 bases matching TRBD2. V was pared by 1 base and J by 7 bases, with 9 bases of the junction left unmatched. CDR3 size: 16 residues. CDR1 and CDR2 from the germline V gene are SGHRS and YFSETQ. The CDR3: CASSLSIAGEGNEQFF. The CDR3 coding sequence is TGCGCCAGCAGCTTGAGTATAGCGGGAGAAGGAAATGAGCAGTTCTTC.

The chain recombines TRBV18 with TRBJ1-2; TRBD1 might be the D (6 bases). Germline CDR1 and CDR2: KGHSH and LQKENI. This CDR3 has 13 residues. The V gene lost 3 bases and the J gene lost 4 bases, with 9 bases spanning the gap. The CDR3 DNA sequence: TGTGCCAGCTCACCCGACAGGTTCTATGGCTACACCTTC. It encodes CASSPDRFYGYTF.

The gene calls are TRBV18 and TRBJ2-2; the match to TRBD2 covers 8 bases. The junction had 12 bases not matched to a gene; V was cut back by 3 bases and J by 6 bases. From germline, CDR1 is KGHSH and CDR2 LQKENI. The CDR3 runs to 17 residues. The CDR3, as DNA: TGTGCCAGCTCACCCCCTTCGGTAGCGGGAAGCTCCGGGGAGCTGTTTTTT. Translated: CASSPPSVAGSSGELFF.

The CDR3 protein is CASSFQGYNEQFF. The CDR3 coding sequence is TGTGCCAGCAGCTTCCAGGGGTACAATGAGCAGTTCTTC. J is TRBJ2-1 and V is TRBV6-2 or TRBV6-3, with D perhaps TRBD1 (6 bases). The CDR3 has 13 residues. With 6 bases removed from V and 4 bases from J, the gap between germline ends came to 10 bases. Germline CDR1 and CDR2: MNHEY and SVGEGT.

The chain recombines TRBV28 with TRBJ1-2; unclear D gene. There are 14 residues in the CDR3. V lost 7 bases and J 5 bases, leaving 17 bases between the germline ends. Germline V gives CDR1 MDHEN, CDR2 SYDVKM. CDR3 sequence reads: CASTSWTEGYGYTF. The DNA of the CDR3 is TGTGCCAGCACCTCTTGGACGGAGGGATATGGCTACACCTTC.

The CDR3 loop is CASSSSGQGVTNEQYF. The CDR3 DNA sequence: TGTGCCAGCTCATCCTCTGGACAGGGAGTAACTAACGAGCAGTACTTC. The rearrangement joins TRBV18 to TRBJ2-7; 8 bases agree with TRBD1. Germline-derived CDR1 and CDR2 are KGHSH and LQKENI. Trimming took 5 bases from V and 5 from J; bases not matched to a gene: 14. The length of the CDR3 is 16 residues.

This clone has only one observation. The chain joins TRBV19 to TRBJ1-1; no firm D call. CDR3 length: 13 amino acids. CDR1 LNHDA and CDR2 SQIVND come from the germline V gene (reference sequence). Trimming took 6 bases from V and 1 from J, leaving 9 bases between them. The CDR3 spells CASSTSRNTEAFF. The CDR3 region has the DNA TGTGCCAGTAGCACCTCTCGGAACACTGAAGCTTTCTTT.

Notes on this clone: This sample includes further DNA sequences coding for the same CDR3. This chain joins TRBV3-1 (or the pseudogene TRBV3-2) and TRBJ2-7, with 15 bases aligning to TRBD2. Trimming cost V 4 bases and J 4 bases; bases outside gene matches: 2. Looked up from germline, CDR1 is LGHDT and CDR2 is YNNKEL (reference sequence). The CDR3 is 15 amino acids. The CDR3 spells CASSPGLAGGYEQYF. The CDR3 DNA is TGTGCCAGCAGCCCTGGACTAGCGGGAGGGTACGAGCAGTACTTC.

V and J are TRBV12-3 or TRBV12-4 and TRBJ2-2; TRBD2 matches at 12 bases. V lost 6 bases and J lost 7; bases outside the gene matches: 0. The CDR3 is made up of 13 amino acids. The CDR3 sequence is CASRLAGGGELFF. The CDR3 DNA is TGTGCCAGCAGACTAGCGGGAGGCGGGGAGCTGTTTTTT.